The 26 T cell receptor beta chains below come from one sample, sequenced in a study of OX40 agonist ivuxolimab in advanced cancers. Sequencing was performed with immunoSEQ multiplex PCR; in TCRdb, only in-frame clones are kept and a portion is missing. The repertoire consists of about 120,000 clones, with roughly nine tenths occurring once and the leading ten covering 0.5% to 0.7%. The input for sequencing was CD4+ or CD8+ T cells sorted from blood, taken in a trial of the OX40 agonist ivuxolimab. The receptors here all came from an adult with an advanced solid tumor such as melanoma, head and neck, liver or kidney cancer.

CDR3 nucleotide sequence: TGCGCCAGTTCTCTAGGGGTTTCGAACACCGGGGAGCTGTTTTTT. Its translation is CASSLGVSNTGELFF. The chain joins TRBV5-1 to TRBJ2-2; D may be TRBD1 (5 bases). The germline V and J ends were trimmed by 8 bases and 0 bases, with 14 bases remaining between them. In germline, CDR1 is SGHRS, CDR2 YFSETQ. This CDR3 has 15 residues.

The rearrangement joins TRBV15 to TRBJ1-1; 9 positions match TRBD1. The CDR3 is 15 residues long. The ends lost 0 bases at V and 11 bases at J; junction bases unmatched: 10. Germline V gene data show CDR1 as LNHNV and CDR2 as YYDKDF (reference sequence). CDR3 region: CATSRERVGTGFAFF. Here the CDR3 DNA reads TGTGCCACCAGCAGAGAGAGAGTCGGGACAGGGTTTGCTTTCTTT.

This chain connects TRBV11-3 to TRBJ2-3, with D unresolved. The CDR3 sequence is 15 residues long. V was shortened by 0 bases and J by 0 bases, with 7 bases between the two germline ends. Germline lookup yields CDR1 SGHNT and CDR2 YENEEA. As DNA, the CDR3 is TGTGCCAGCAGCTTAGACGGATCTAGCACAGATACGCAGTATTTT. Encoded protein: CASSLDGSSTDTQYF.

V and J are TRBV28 and TRBJ2-1, with TRBD1 matching over 10 bases. Germline values: CDR1 MDHEN, CDR2 SYDVKM. The CDR3 loop spans 15 amino acids. The V segment lost 2 bases and the J segment 2 bases; nucleotides outside the gene matches: 0. The CDR3 DNA is TGTGCCAGCAGTTTAGGACAGGGGGCCTACAATGAGCAGTTCTTC. Protein: CASSLGQGAYNEQFF.

The chain joins TRBV2 to TRBJ2-1; either TRBD1 or TRBD2 may supply D (6 bases each). Trimming pared 1 base from V and 6 bases from J, leaving 13 bases between. Germline V lookup: CDR1 SNHLY, CDR2 FYNNEI. The CDR3 covers 15 residues. The CDR3 region has the DNA TGTGCCAGCAGTGAAGAGGGGGGCAGGGGCAATGAGCAGTTCTTC. It encodes CASSEEGGRGNEQFF.

The gene calls are TRBV5-1 and TRBJ2-6; D gene uncertain. The CDR3 extends over 16 amino acids. The V and J ends lost 0 bases and 0 bases respectively, with 7 bases between them. Per the germline V gene, CDR1 is SGHRS and CDR2 is YFSETQ. The CDR3 DNA is TGCGCCAGCAGCTTGGGGCAGCCCTCTGGGGCCAACGTCCTGACTTTC. Translated: CASSLGQPSGANVLTF.

The chain has TRBV2 and TRBJ1-3; 10 bases fit TRBD1. This CDR3 region has 15 residues. V gave up 4 bases and J gave up 1 base; unmatched junction bases: 1. Germline-derived CDR1 and CDR2 are SNHLY and FYNNEI. The CDR3 reads CASSGTGGSGNTIYF. CDR3 in DNA: TGTGCCAGCAGTGGGACAGGGGGGTCTGGAAACACCATATATTTT.

The chain couples TRBV6-5 to TRBJ2-3, with TRBD2 matching over 10 bases. The length of the CDR3 is 15 residues. The ends lost 4 bases at V and 1 base at J; junction bases unmatched: 2. The germline gives CDR1 MNHEY, CDR2 SVGAGI. Here the CDR3 reads CASSSGLAGTDTQYF. CDR3 coding DNA: TGTGCCAGCAGTTCTGGACTAGCGGGCACAGATACGCAGTATTTT.

The chain has TRBV29-1 and TRBJ2-3; D not resolved. Trimming took 4 bases from V and 4 from J, leaving 6 bases between them. The germline V gene has CDR1 SQVTM and CDR2 ANQGSEA. The length of the CDR3 is 11 residues. The DNA of the CDR3 is TGCAGCGTTGTGGTTCCAGATACGCAGTATTTT. Protein sequence: CSVVVPDTQYF.

V gene TRBV30 combines with J gene TRBJ1-2, with a possible D match to TRBD1 (5 bases). The CDR3 is 11 amino acids. The germline V gene has CDR1 GTSNPN and CDR2 SVGIG (reference sequence). V shed 8 bases and J shed 2 bases, with 9 bases lying between them. CDR3 in DNA: TGTGCCCAGGGAGAGAACTATGGCTACACCTTC. The encoded protein is CAQGENYGYTF.

This chain links TRBV27 with TRBJ2-7; D may match TRBD1 or TRBD2 (5 bases each). Trimming removed 0 bases at V and 5 bases at J, with 17 bases between. The CDR3 runs to 16 residues. Germline CDR1 reads MNHEY; CDR2 reads SMNVEV (reference sequence). The CDR3 here is CASSLSSPGRGHEQYF. Here the CDR3 DNA reads TGTGCCAGCAGTTTATCGTCTCCGGGCCGGGGCCACGAGCAGTACTTC.

The gene calls are TRBV27 and TRBJ2-7; 11 bases map to TRBD1. J gave up 3 bases and V 5 bases, and 12 bases lay outside the gene matches. CDR3 length: 17 amino acids. Looked up from germline, CDR1 is MNHEY and CDR2 is SMNVEV (reference sequence). This CDR3 reads CASSAGTGGALIYEQYF. The DNA for the CDR3 is TGTGCCAGCAGTGCCGGGACAGGGGGTGCTTTAATCTACGAGCAGTACTTC.

The chain employs TRBV10-3 and TRBJ1-5; D is undetermined. The CDR3 has 13 residues. The germline V gene encodes CDR1 ENHRY and CDR2 SYGVKD. Trimming took 5 bases from V and 5 from J, leaving 10 bases between them. The CDR3 protein is CAISPDGDQPQHF. The CDR3 coding sequence is TGTGCCATCAGTCCGGACGGGGATCAGCCCCAGCATTTT.

This chain connects TRBV7-9 to TRBJ1-6; 11 nucleotides match TRBD1. V was clipped by 3 bases and J by 10 bases; unmatched bases: 5. Germline-derived CDR1 and CDR2 are SEHNR and FQNEAQ (reference sequence). The CDR3 extends over 15 amino acids. Here the CDR3 DNA reads TGTGCCAGCAGCTTCGGGGACAGGGGGGTGTCACCCCTCCACTTT. Encoded protein: CASSFGDRGVSPLHF.

The V and J genes are TRBV7-9 and TRBJ1-2, with TRBD1 identical over 7 bases. The ends lost 5 bases at V and 8 bases at J; junction bases unmatched: 2. Germline loops: CDR1 SEHNR, CDR2 FQNEAQ (reference sequence). This CDR3 region has 11 residues. The CDR3: CASSVGGGYTF. For the CDR3, the DNA is TGTGCCAGCAGCGTAGGGGGCGGCTACACCTTC.

The chain links TRBV29-1 to TRBJ1-2; D remains ambiguous. This CDR3 spans 11 amino acids. Looked up from germline, CDR1 is SQVTM and CDR2 is ANQGSEA. V gave up 3 bases and J gave up 8 bases, with 10 bases separating them. The CDR3 DNA reads TGCAGCGTTGACGAGTCCGGGGGCTACACCTTC. This encodes CSVDESGGYTF.

The chain has TRBV11-2 and TRBJ2-1; possibly TRBD2 for D (5 bases). The CDR3 runs to 13 residues. The V end was cut by 4 bases, the J end by 1 base, with 5 bases between. Germline V lookup: CDR1 SGHAT, CDR2 FQNNGV. The CDR3 reads CASSSGSYNEQFF. The CDR3 coding sequence is TGTGCCAGCAGCTCGGGGTCCTACAATGAGCAGTTCTTC.

A single count supports this clone. The chain is built from TRBV6-1 and TRBJ1-5; D not certain. This CDR3 has 15 residues. Trimming cost V 2 bases and J 0 bases, with 8 bases left between them. The germline V gene encodes CDR1 MNHNS and CDR2 SASEGT. The CDR3 is CASSEQASSNQPQHF. CDR3 nucleotide sequence: TGTGCCAGCAGTGAACAAGCCAGTAGCAATCAGCCCCAGCATTTT.

The chain joins TRBV5-1 to TRBJ1-2, with 11 bases fitting TRBD1. The CDR3 covers 15 residues. Looked up from germline, CDR1 is SGHRS and CDR2 is YFSETQ. The ends lost 4 bases at V and 2 bases at J; junction bases unmatched: 4. CDR3 in amino acids: CASSPGQGANYGYTF. Here the CDR3 DNA reads TGCGCCAGCAGCCCAGGACAGGGGGCAAACTATGGCTACACCTTC.

V and J are TRBV18 and TRBJ2-2; possibly TRBD1 for D (6 bases). Germline lookup yields CDR1 KGHSH and CDR2 LQKENI. CDR3 length equals 14 residues. V was cut by 4 bases and J by 4 bases, with 10 bases left in between. CDR3 DNA: TGTGCCAGCTCACGGACAGACAGCACCGGGGAGCTGTTTTTT. Translating gives CASSRTDSTGELFF.

The sample holds one count of this clone. The V gene is TRBV5-6, the J gene TRBJ2-1; D uncertain. The germline V gene has CDR1 SGHDT and CDR2 YYEEEE. This CDR3 region has 12 residues. Between the trimmed V and J ends, which lost 4 bases and 1 base, there was a span of 3 bases. CDR3 DNA sequence: TGTGCCAGCAGCCTATCCTACAATGAGCAGTTCTTC. Translating it yields CASSLSYNEQFF.

The rearrangement joins TRBV20-1 to TRBJ1-1; D gene uncertain. There are 11 residues in the CDR3. Per the germline V gene, CDR1 is DFQATT and CDR2 is SNEGSKA (reference sequence). V gave up 6 bases and J gave up 1 base, with 6 bases separating them. The CDR3 loop reads CSALKNTEAFF. The CDR3, as DNA: TGCAGTGCATTGAAGAACACTGAAGCTTTCTTT.

The V and J genes are TRBV5-4 and TRBJ2-7; possibly TRBD1 or TRBD2 for D (5 bases each). CDR3 length equals 16 residues. Germline-derived CDR1 and CDR2 are SGHNT and YYREEE (reference sequence). V gave up 3 bases and J gave up 0 bases, with 16 bases separating them. CDR3 residues: CASSSDPGRSSYEQYF. CDR3 coding DNA: TGTGCCAGCAGCTCGGACCCGGGACGGAGCTCCTACGAGCAGTACTTC. The whole variable domain, filled in from reference TRBV5-4 and TRBJ2-7, reads ETGVTQSPTHLIKTRGQQVTLRCSSQSGHNTVSWYQQALGQGPQFIFQYYREEENGRGNFPPRFSGLQFPNYSSELNVNALELDDSALYLCASSSDPGRSSYEQYFGPGTRLTVT.

The CDR3 DNA reads as TGCGCCAGCAGGTTACAGGGAGCCATGAACACTGAAGCTTTCTTT. This encodes CASRLQGAMNTEAFF. The chain has TRBV5-1 and TRBJ1-1; tentative D call: TRBD1 (6 bases). This CDR3 is 15 amino acids long. The germline CDR1 and CDR2 sequences are SGHRS and YFSETQ. V shed 5 bases and J shed 0 bases, with 14 bases lying between them.

With respect to this clone: The same CDR3 arises from other DNA sequences in this sample as well. The V and J genes are TRBV7-2 and TRBJ1-2; D is possibly TRBD1 (6 bases). Trimming pared 3 bases from V and 8 bases from J, leaving 13 bases between. Per germline, CDR1 SGHTA and CDR2 FQGNSA. CDR3 length: 13 amino acids. Here the CDR3 reads CASSLTGLGGYTF. CDR3 sequence (DNA): TGTGCCAGCAGCTTGACAGGTCTCGGAGGCTACACCTTC.

The chain couples TRBV5-4 to TRBJ1-1; D not certain. V dropped 4 bases and J dropped 6 bases, with 19 bases sitting between them. This CDR3 is built from 15 residues. Per germline, CDR1 SGHNT and CDR2 YYREEE (reference sequence). CDR3 residues: CASSPAGWVEPEAFF. The DNA for the CDR3 is TGTGCCAGCAGCCCGGCGGGTTGGGTAGAGCCTGAAGCTTTCTTT.